This TCR beta chain was retrieved from a study of Graves' ophthalmopathy and Graves' hyperthyroidism. The wider study: Before any treatment was given, at initial diagnosis, peripheral blood was collected. Overall study results and limits: This model predicted ophthalmopathy progression (sensitivity 70% to 71%, specificity around 72%). Clonotypes were expanded in thyroid at above 0.001 frequency, and most also appeared in blood.

Uncontrolled infections, other autoimmune diseases, pregnancy or lactation barred patients from enrollment. Comment on this clonotype: Its target is unknown. The junction shows a germline mismatch at one end, possibly a read error.

CDR3 length equals 12 residues. The germline V gene has CDR1 SGHRS and CDR2 YFSETQ. Amplification targeted the TCR beta CDR3 regions, with RNA transcripts as the source material. A first-round RT-PCR used HTBI primers, followed by a second-round multiplex PCR. TCRdb analysed the multiplex PCR reads with MiXCR anew, one entry per CDR3 protein. The sample lists 600,000 to 700,000 distinct CDR3 sequences, about two fifths seen once, with roughly 3% in the top ten. The genes are TRBV5-1 and TRBJ1-2; D ambiguous. The sequenced sample consisted of peripheral blood. The sequence came from an adult man with Graves' ophthalmopathy. The CDR3 bases are TGCGCCAGCAGCTCGGAAGGCGATGGCCACACCTTC. As protein: CASSSEGDGHTF.